The subject of this entry is one T cell receptor beta chain. Its specificity is unknown. The V gene's germline CDR1 is SQVTM and CDR2 ANQGSEA. The CDR3 is 16 amino acids. V was pared by 1 base and J by 1 base, with 14 bases between. Profiled with immunoSEQ multiplex PCR; TCRdb holds only in-frame clones, not every one. The repertoire has about 130,000 clones, more than 85% of them found once; the top ten carry roughly 1%. This sample stems from a study of T cell responses to AZD1222 COVID-19 vaccine. On the study more broadly: Recipients boosted at about 4 weeks or about 12 weeks are pooled.

Study-wide results and caveats: The donor group comprised mostly white British people and more females; the analysis possibly underestimated clonal diversity. Across spike, vaccine-associated CD4 TCRs were found, dominant at 160-218 and 743-854. Spike-specific TCRs gained breadth and depth after people received two AZD1222 doses.

The chain recombines TRBV29-1 with TRBJ2-1, with D unresolved. This receptor was taken from an adult in good health. The sequences come from peripheral blood, collected on day 0 of AZD1222 vaccination. This chain's CDR3 is CSVEGVVGISYNEQFF. As DNA, the CDR3 is TGCAGCGTTGAAGGGGTCGTAGGGATTTCCTACAATGAGCAGTTCTTC.